This T cell receptor (beta chain) came from a study of T cells in women clearing cervical HPV infection (dated by TCRdb to 2016 to 2019). Concerning the study at large: Cases were about 25 women with histologically confirmed HPV16-related CIN3 or worse, including a couple of invasive cancers. The controls were 25 or so women whose single incident HPV16 infection cleared within 12 months with no development of precancer or cancer. Case blood was taken at the visit when the lesion was first identified, whereas control blood was taken when infection was no longer detected. Among cases, blood sampling came a median of about 150 days after lesion detection, with an interquartile range of about 85 to 230 days. Because only a few women had HLA typing data, the possibility that HLA type acted as a confounder could not be ruled out. An exploratory proof-of-principle case-control study, nested within the Guanacaste HPV Natural History Study in Costa Rica, was conducted to compare TCR repertoires across cervical HPV16 outcomes. Cases were matched to controls by age within five years and by the year the sample was collected. Cases had a median age of around 34 years compared with 38 for controls, and baseline characteristics showed no significant differences between the groups. The parent cohort enrolled roughly 9,400 women aged 18 or older in Guanacaste, Costa Rica, in about 1992 to 1994 and followed the women for more than six years. Five blinded duplicates per group were added as quality controls, so that 60 or so samples were obtained: some 50 participants and some 10 replicates.

TCR beta CDR3 regions were amplified by multiplex PCR from an average of roughly 1,200 ng genomic DNA per sample using the immunoSEQ assay. The assay corrected primer bias using a complete synthetic TCR repertoire to establish an amplification baseline. The amplicons were sequenced using the Illumina platform. The published analysis was carried out like this. Sequences were error-corrected by clustering with frequency ratios and a modified nearest-neighbor algorithm, then analyzed in the immunoSEQ Analyzer with IMGT gene definitions. At each rarefaction depth, TCR richness and evenness were averaged over 20 rarefaction repeats, and samples with fewer sequences than the depth were excluded. Relative abundances of V, D and J genes were compared between groups using Wilcoxon rank sum tests, with FDR correction applied. An intraclass correlation of 90% to 97% for TCR richness and an average of about 77% across 66 gene segments were obtained from the blinded duplicates. The table was pulled from immuneACCESS by TCRdb, which kept in-frame rearrangements only. Such tables lose some clones; where checked, under half of the loss comes from unresolved V genes, and the rest has no known cause. V and J calls plus clone size are reproduced from that table; the DNA served to infer D and trimming. This sample's table has entries for roughly 31,000 clones. The ten largest clones represent approximately 7.5% of the sample.

Here is what the overall study found, with its caveats: Because of the cross-sectional design, the study could not determine whether the associations came before infection or resulted from infection, and neither effector/memory subsets nor HPV-specific T cells were isolated. Cases were distinguished from controls with an estimated AUC of approximately 0.79 by random forest classifiers combining richness and V gene abundances. Significantly higher TCR repertoire richness was observed in CIN3+ cases than in controls across sequencing depths, whereas no difference in evenness was found. TRBV6-7 relative abundance was lower in cases than in controls (around 0.11% versus 0.16%; Bonferroni P = 0.0008). Because the number of T cells per sample was unknown, the richness differences could reflect varying T-cell content rather than repertoire biology.

For this clone: Its antigen is currently not known. The read terminates 3 residues before the CDR3 end, so the remaining end is supplied by the germline J gene.

The CDR3 spans 12 residues, from the cysteine through the phenylalanine. The DNA shown is the part of the CDR3 that was read: 27 bases, in frame from base 1. The germline V gene encodes CDR1 SNHLY and CDR2 FYNNEI. Every participant had a single incident cervical HPV16 infection, and prevalent HPV16 infections were excluded. Cervical HPV DNA was detected by MY09/MY11 PCR, and genotyping was performed by dot-blot hybridization. Fifteen mL of heparinized blood were centrifuged, and the buffy coat was split into aliquots, frozen at -30 degrees C, and then kept at -80 degrees C. QIAGEN kits were used to extract genomic DNA from the buffy coat specimens.

The sequencing input was blood buffy coat. The chain employs TRBV2 and TRBJ1-2, and 11 junctional nucleotides match TRBD1. The TCR sequence derives from a woman between 18 and 70 years old with a cervical HPV16 infection that either progressed to CIN3+ or cleared (not recorded which). The CDR3 bases that were read are TGTGCCAGCAGTGGGACAGGGGGCGGC. This gives the protein CASSGTGGG. The CDR3 as a whole reads CASSGTGGGYTF. Where the CDR3 stops, the reference TRBV2 and TRBJ1-2 genes take over; the full variable domain is EPEVTQTPSHQVTQMGQEVILRCVPISNHLYFYWYRQILGQKVEFLVSFYNNEISEKSEIFDDQFSVERPDGSNFTLKIRSTKLEDSAMYFCASSGTGGGYTFGSGTRLTVV.